This T cell receptor (beta chain) was sequenced in a study of CD8 T cells in ankylosing spondylitis. Study outcomes and limitations: A TCR beta motif of eight or nine highly homologous variants seemed to mark ankylosing spondylitis blood. Disease-linked clones had a CD8+ phenotype and relatively low frequency in peripheral blood.

Making the TCR beta libraries involved quantitative 5'-RACE with molecular barcodes. TCRdb fed the 5' RACE reads into MiXCR, producing one record per CDR3 protein. Among 250,000 to 300,000 distinct CDR3 sequences listed, over 15% were seen once. A note on this clonotype: Its specificity is unknown.

Trimming cost V 5 bases and J 3 bases, with 11 bases left between them. Germline assignment: CDR1 LNHNV and CDR2 YYDKDF (reference sequence). The CDR3 loop spans 14 amino acids. The gene calls are TRBV15 and TRBJ2-1; possibly TRBD1 for D (5 bases). The TCR sequence derives from a male donor with ankylosing spondylitis or in good health (not recorded which). The sequencing sample was made of blood, either unsorted or a sorted T cell fraction (not recorded which). In DNA, the CDR3 is TGTGCCACCAGCCCCAGGGAAGGCTACAATGAGCAGTTCTTC. It codes for CATSPREGYNEQFF.